A selection of T cell receptor beta chains follows, all from one sample in a study of T cell responses to AZD1222 COVID-19 vaccine. Sequencing used immunoSEQ multiplex PCR; TCRdb keeps in-frame clones, though not all of them. The table lists 90,000 to 130,000 clones, approximately 84% of them singletons. The source was peripheral blood, collected on day 0 of AZD1222 vaccination. The receptors stem from an adult in good health. Each CDR3 is given with its conserved first and last residue. The D gene is left open where the match is weak. Where a row states a size, it is once, few, many or the class of an expanded clone; other rows omit it.

TRBV28	TRBJ2-7	-	-	TGTGCCAGCAGCAGCTTTCAGGCCGTCTACGAGCAGTACTTC	CASSSFQAVYEQYF
TRBV25-1	TRBJ1-2	-	-	TGTGCCAGCAGTGAGCCCCCCGGGCGGTTGGGGGATGGCTACACCTTC	CASSEPPGRLGDGYTF
TRBV5-5	TRBJ1-5	-	-	TGTGCCAGCAGCTTAGTCGCCCTAACGCCCAATCAGCCCCAGCATTTT	CASSLVALTPNQPQHF
TRBV28	TRBJ1-1	few	-	TGTGCCAGCAGCTCTCTTGTCAACAGAGAAGCTTTCTTT	CASSSLVNREAFF
TRBV5-6	TRBJ2-5	-	TRBD1	TGTGCCAGCAGCCCCCGGACAGGGATTACCCAGTACTTC	CASSPRTGITQYF
TRBV7-7	TRBJ2-7	few	TRBD1	TGTGCTAGCAGCTTGGGACAGGGAGACGAGCAGTACTTC	CASSLGQGDEQYF
TRBV7-3	TRBJ2-6	once	-	TGTGCCAGCAGCCTCGAGGGGGGATCTGGGGCCAACGTCCTGACTTTC	CASSLEGGSGANVLTF
TRBV28	TRBJ2-2	-	-	TGTGCCAGCAGTGGGGGGATCGGACAGGCGAACACCGGGGAGCTGTTTTTT	CASSGGIGQANTGELFF
TRBV9	TRBJ2-1	-	-	TGTGCCAGCAGCGTAGGTAGTAGCGGCTCCTACAATGAGCAGTTCTTC	CASSVGSSGSYNEQFF
TRBV27	TRBJ2-1	few	TRBD2	TGTGCCAGCAGTTTTAGCGGGGGAGCGAGGAATGAGCAGTTCTTC	CASSFSGGARNEQFF
TRBV18	TRBJ1-5	once	-	TGTGCCAGCTCACCCGAGGGGTCAGGGCCCCAGCATTTT	CASSPEGSGPQHF
TRBV6-5	TRBJ1-2	-	TRBD1	TGTGCCAGCAGTTACGCACTACAGGGGGACTATGGCTACACCTTC	CASSYALQGDYGYTF
TRBV6-2/TRBV6-3	TRBJ1-6	-	-	TGTGTCAGCAGTTACTACGCGGGGCCCCTCCACTTT	CVSSYYAGPLHF
TRBV18	TRBJ2-7	-	-	TGTGCCAGCTCAACGGGGGACAGTATTCTCTACGAGCAGTACTTC	CASSTGDSILYEQYF
TRBV11-1	TRBJ1-1	-	-	TGTGCCAGCACCTCCAGAGGGATGAACACTGAAGCTTTCTTT	CASTSRGMNTEAFF
TRBV5-1	TRBJ2-1	-	TRBD1	TGCGCCAGCAGCTCTTACAGGGGTGCCTACAATGAGCAGTTCTTC	CASSSYRGAYNEQFF
TRBV11-2	TRBJ2-5	-	-	TGTGCCAGCAGCCTCCGCGGCGCTTCCAACCAAGAGACCCAGTACTTC	CASSLRGASNQETQYF
TRBV7-2	TRBJ2-3	-	-	TGTGCCAGCAGCTTAGGACCCCGATCTAGCACAGATACGCAGTATTTT	CASSLGPRSSTDTQYF
TRBV5-1	TRBJ1-1	few	-	TGCGCCAGCAGCTTAGGGTTGAAACTGATGAACACTGAAGCTTTCTTT	CASSLGLKLMNTEAFF
TRBV6-5	TRBJ2-7	-	-	TGTGCTAGCAGTTACTCTCCGGCAGGGGCCTACGAGCAGTACTTC	CASSYSPAGAYEQYF
TRBV9	TRBJ2-1	once	TRBD2	TGTGCCAGCAGCGTACGGCTAGCGGACAATGAGCAGTTCTTC	CASSVRLADNEQFF
TRBV5-6	TRBJ2-2	-	TRBD2	TGTGCCAGCAGCTTGGATGTTAGCGGGTACACCGGGGAGCTGTTTTTT	CASSLDVSGYTGELFF
TRBV6-6	TRBJ2-7	-	TRBD1	TGTGCCAGCTGGCGGGACAGGGGAGTATCGGGGCAGTACTTC	CASWRDRGVSGQYF
TRBV10-3	TRBJ1-2	few	TRBD1	TGTGCCATCAGTGAGTCTGGGGGACAGCCCTCTAACTATGGCTACACCTTC	CAISESGGQPSNYGYTF